The 8 T cell receptor beta chains reported below all come from one sample, sequenced in a study of control samples from healthy donors and cancer patients. The data were produced by immunoSEQ multiplex PCR, yet TCRdb's version contains in-frame clones alone and is incomplete. The sample yields more than 70,000 clones, roughly 90% seen once. What was sequenced was blood. Receptor source: a woman in her 30s in good health.

This chain uses TRBV28 with TRBJ2-5, with D perhaps TRBD2 (6 bases). V lost 1 base and J 6 bases, leaving 9 bases between the germline ends. From germline, CDR1 is MDHEN and CDR2 SYDVKM. The CDR3 covers 13 residues. In nucleotides, the CDR3 is TGTGCCAGCAGTTTATTGGGGGGTAAGACCCAGTACTTC. This translates into CASSLLGGKTQYF.

This sequence joins TRBV7-2 and TRBJ2-1, with 10 positions matching TRBD2. This CDR3 comprises 16 residues. V lost 5 bases to trimming and J lost 6 bases; unmatched junction nucleotides: 10. The germline V gene has CDR1 SGHTA and CDR2 FQGNSA. As DNA, the CDR3 is TGTGCCAGCAGCCAGGGAGGCTTAGCGGGAGGCAATGAGCAGTTCTTC. This sequence encodes CASSQGGLAGGNEQFF.

The chain recombines TRBV4-2 with TRBJ2-3; D possibly corresponds to TRBD2 (5 bases). The CDR3 is made up of 15 amino acids. The germline V and J ends were trimmed by 3 bases and 1 base, with 11 bases remaining between them. Germline V CDR1 and CDR2: LGHNA, YNFKEQ. The CDR3 sequence: CASSQGVQGTDTQYF. CDR3 nucleotides: TGTGCCAGCAGCCAGGGAGTCCAGGGCACAGATACGCAGTATTTT.

The chain carries TRBV30 and TRBJ2-5, with 11 bases matching TRBD2. The trim removed 3 bases at V and 1 base at J, leaving 1 base unmatched. The germline gives CDR1 GTSNPN, CDR2 SVGIG (reference sequence). CDR3 length: 14 residues. The DNA of the CDR3 is TGTGCCTGGAGAGGGACTAGCGGCCAAGAGACCCAGTACTTC. Amino acids: CAWRGTSGQETQYF.

V is TRBV5-1 and J is TRBJ2-3; D not certain. V lost 2 bases to trimming and J lost 3 bases, with 13 bases between them. The CDR3 has 15 residues. The germline V gene encodes CDR1 SGHRS and CDR2 YFSETQ. CDR3 nucleotide sequence: TGCGCCAGCAGCTTCCCCGGGCAAAAAACAGATACGCAGTATTTT. This sequence encodes CASSFPGQKTDTQYF.

The V and J genes are TRBV6-5 and TRBJ1-2; the match to TRBD1 covers 7 bases. Trimming removed 5 bases from V and 6 bases from J; junction bases left unmatched: 9. Germline lookup yields CDR1 MNHEY and CDR2 SVGAGI. The CDR3 runs 14 residues. The CDR3 sequence is CASSRRTGDDGYTF. CDR3 DNA: TGTGCCAGCAGTAGACGAACAGGGGACGATGGCTACACCTTC.

The chain combines TRBV5-1 with TRBJ1-2; perhaps TRBD1 as D (6 bases). CDR3 length: 15 amino acids. The V gene's germline CDR1 is SGHRS and CDR2 YFSETQ. V shed 2 bases and J shed 2 bases, with 13 bases lying between them. The CDR3 coding sequence is TGCGCCAGCAGCTTAACAGGGCCTTCCAACTATGGCTACACCTTC. Translated, it gives CASSLTGPSNYGYTF.

The chain carries TRBV30 and TRBJ1-5; no clear D gene. This CDR3 has 11 residues. The germline V gene has CDR1 GTSNPN and CDR2 SVGIG (reference sequence). Trimming cost V 0 bases and J 16 bases, with 13 bases left between them. CDR3: CAWSVGTVPHF. The DNA of the CDR3 is TGTGCCTGGAGTGTGGGAACAGTGCCACATTTT.